This T cell receptor beta chain comes out of a study of blood T cell repertoires in COVID-19. The table came from immunoSEQ multiplex PCR; TCRdb's copy has only in-frame clones and leaves some out. The sample includes about 55,000 clones, about nine tenths of them seen just once. Germline loops: CDR1 SNHLY, CDR2 FYNNEI. CDR3 length: 14 residues. The junction had 6 bases not matched to a gene; V was cut back by 6 bases and J by 2 bases. The specimen sequenced was peripheral blood. V is TRBV2 and J is TRBJ2-7, with 8 bases matching TRBD2. The receptor comes from a human donor with active COVID-19. The donor label of this sample is uncertain. This CDR3 is CASRPAGAAYEQYF. The CDR3 DNA sequence: TGTGCCAGCAGGCCAGCGGGAGCCGCCTACGAGCAGTACTTC.